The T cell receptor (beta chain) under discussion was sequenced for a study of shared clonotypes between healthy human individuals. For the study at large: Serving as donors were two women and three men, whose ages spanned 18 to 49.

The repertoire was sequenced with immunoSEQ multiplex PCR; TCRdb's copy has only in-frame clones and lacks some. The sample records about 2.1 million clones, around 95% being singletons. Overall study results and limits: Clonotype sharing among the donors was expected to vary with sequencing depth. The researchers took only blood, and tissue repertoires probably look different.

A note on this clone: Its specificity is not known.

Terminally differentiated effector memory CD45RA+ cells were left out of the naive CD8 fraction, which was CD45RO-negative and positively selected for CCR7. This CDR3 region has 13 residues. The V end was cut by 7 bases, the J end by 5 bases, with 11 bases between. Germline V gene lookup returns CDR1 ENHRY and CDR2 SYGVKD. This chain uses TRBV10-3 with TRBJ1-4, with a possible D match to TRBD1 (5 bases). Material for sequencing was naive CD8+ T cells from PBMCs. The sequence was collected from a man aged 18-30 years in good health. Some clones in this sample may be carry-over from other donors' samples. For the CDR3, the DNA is TGTGCCATCAAGGGACGGGAGAATGAAAAACTGTTTTTT. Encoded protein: CAIKGRENEKLFF.